This T cell receptor beta chain appears in the sequencing data of a study of blood T cell repertoires in COVID-19. Study-wide background: Samples of COVID-19 (acute and convalescent) were obtained from the United States, Italy and Spain. PBMCs, B-cell-depleted T cells, or T cells were the source of the cDNA or gDNA that made up the material.

In the study's own analysis: Counts of nucleated cells, estimated from reference gene primer amplification, were obtained. TCRdb's copy holds only in-frame clones and misses some; the assay was immunoSEQ multiplex PCR. That table gives V, J and clone size, and the DNA gave D and trimming. The sample gives some 97,000 clones, about nine tenths of which show up once; over 2% is in the top ten. The germline V gene encodes CDR1 SEHNR and CDR2 FQNEAQ (reference sequence). V shed 1 base and J shed 3 bases, with 21 bases lying between them. This CDR3 is built from 18 residues. What was sequenced was peripheral blood. This receptor was obtained from a man over 45 with active COVID-19. This rearrangement joins TRBV7-9 to TRBJ1-2, with a tentative D call TRBD1 (6 bases). The CDR3 DNA follows: TGTGCCAGCAGCTTAGGTTATTTGAACAGGGCCCAAGACTATGGCTACACCTTC. Translating it yields CASSLGYLNRAQDYGYTF.